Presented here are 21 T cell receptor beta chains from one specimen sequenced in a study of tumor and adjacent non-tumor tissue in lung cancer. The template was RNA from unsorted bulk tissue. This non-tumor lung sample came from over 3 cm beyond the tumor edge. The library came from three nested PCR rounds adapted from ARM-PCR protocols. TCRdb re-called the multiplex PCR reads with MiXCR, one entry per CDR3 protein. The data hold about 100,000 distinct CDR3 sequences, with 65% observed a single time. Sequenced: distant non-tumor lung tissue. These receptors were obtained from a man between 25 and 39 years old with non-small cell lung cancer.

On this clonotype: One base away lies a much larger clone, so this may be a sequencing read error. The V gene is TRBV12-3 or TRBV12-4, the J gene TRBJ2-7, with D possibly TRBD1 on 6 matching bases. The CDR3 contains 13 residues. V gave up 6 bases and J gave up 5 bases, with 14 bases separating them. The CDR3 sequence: CASSRGRGHEQYF. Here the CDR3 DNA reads TGTGCCAGCAGCCGCGGCAGGGGCCACGAGCAGTACTTC.

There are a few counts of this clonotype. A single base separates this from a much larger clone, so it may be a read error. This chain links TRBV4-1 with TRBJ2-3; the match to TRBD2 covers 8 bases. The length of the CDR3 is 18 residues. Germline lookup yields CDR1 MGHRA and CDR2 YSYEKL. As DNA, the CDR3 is TGCACCAGCAGCCAAGAACCACTAGCGGTGAGAAGCACAGATACGCAGTATTTT. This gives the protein CTSSQEPLAVRSTDTQYF.

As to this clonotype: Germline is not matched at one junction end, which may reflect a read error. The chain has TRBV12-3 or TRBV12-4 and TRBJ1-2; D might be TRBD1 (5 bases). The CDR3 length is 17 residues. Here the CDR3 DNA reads TGTGCCGGCAGTGATCTACATGGACATGGACTGGTTTATGGCTACACCTTC. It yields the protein CAGSDLHGHGLVYGYTF.

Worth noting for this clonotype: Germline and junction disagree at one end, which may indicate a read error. DNA of the CDR3: TGCAGTCCTAGAGAAAGTATGGGACTAGCAAGTACGCAGTATTTT. Its translation: CSPRESMGLASTQYF. The chain has TRBV20-1 and TRBJ2-3, with TRBD2 matching 9 bases. The CDR3 spans 15 residues. Germline-derived CDR1 and CDR2 are DFQATT and SNEGSKA (reference sequence).

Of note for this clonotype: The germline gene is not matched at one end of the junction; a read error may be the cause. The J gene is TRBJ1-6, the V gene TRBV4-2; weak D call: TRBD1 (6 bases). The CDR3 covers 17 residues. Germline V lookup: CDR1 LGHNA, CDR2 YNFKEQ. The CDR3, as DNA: TGTGCCAGCAGCCAAGGCCGTCGCGGCAGGGGTAGGTCACCCCCCCTCTTT. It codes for CASSQGRRGRGRSPPLF.

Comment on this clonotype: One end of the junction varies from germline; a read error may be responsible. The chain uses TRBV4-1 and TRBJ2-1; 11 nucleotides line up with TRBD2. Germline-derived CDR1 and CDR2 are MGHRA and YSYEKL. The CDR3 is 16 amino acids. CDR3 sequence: CASGQDNSSGRFRKFF. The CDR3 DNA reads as TGCGCCAGCGGCCAAGATAATTCTAGCGGGAGGTTTCGGAAGTTCTTC.

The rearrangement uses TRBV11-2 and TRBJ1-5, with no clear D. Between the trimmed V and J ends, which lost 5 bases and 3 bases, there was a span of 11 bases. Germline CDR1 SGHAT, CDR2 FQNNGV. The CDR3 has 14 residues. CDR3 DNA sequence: TGTGCCAGCAGCACTTCAGGTTACAATCAGCCCCAGCATTTT. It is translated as CASSTSGYNQPQHF.

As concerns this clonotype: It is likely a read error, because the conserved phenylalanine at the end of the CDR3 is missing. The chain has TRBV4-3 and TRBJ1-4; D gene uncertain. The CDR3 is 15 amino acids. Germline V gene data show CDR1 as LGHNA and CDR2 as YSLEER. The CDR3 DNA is TGCGTCAGCAGCGCTACCCCCGGGCGGAGCGAAAAACTGTTTTCT. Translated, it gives CVSSATPGRSEKLFS.

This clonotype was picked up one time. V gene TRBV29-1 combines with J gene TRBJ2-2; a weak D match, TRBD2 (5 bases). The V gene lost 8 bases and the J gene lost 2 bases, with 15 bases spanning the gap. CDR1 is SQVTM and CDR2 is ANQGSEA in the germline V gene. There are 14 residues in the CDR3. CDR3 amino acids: CSLTPGYNTGELFF. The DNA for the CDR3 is TGCAGCCTCACACCGGGATACAACACCGGGGAGCTGTTTTTT.

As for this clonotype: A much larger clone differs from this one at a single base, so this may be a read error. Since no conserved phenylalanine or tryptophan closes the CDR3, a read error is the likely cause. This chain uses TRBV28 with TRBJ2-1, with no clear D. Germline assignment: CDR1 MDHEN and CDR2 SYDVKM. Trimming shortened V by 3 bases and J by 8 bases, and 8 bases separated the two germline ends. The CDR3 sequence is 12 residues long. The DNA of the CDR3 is TGTGCCAGCAGTTTGCAACGCTATGAGCAGTTCCTC. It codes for CASSLQRYEQFL.

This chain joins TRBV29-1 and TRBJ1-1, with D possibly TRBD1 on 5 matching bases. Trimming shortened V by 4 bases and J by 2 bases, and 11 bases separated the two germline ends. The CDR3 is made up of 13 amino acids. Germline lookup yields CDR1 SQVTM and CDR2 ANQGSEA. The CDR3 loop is CSVGWGVNTEAFF. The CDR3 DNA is TGCAGCGTTGGGTGGGGGGTTAACACTGAAGCTTTCTTT.

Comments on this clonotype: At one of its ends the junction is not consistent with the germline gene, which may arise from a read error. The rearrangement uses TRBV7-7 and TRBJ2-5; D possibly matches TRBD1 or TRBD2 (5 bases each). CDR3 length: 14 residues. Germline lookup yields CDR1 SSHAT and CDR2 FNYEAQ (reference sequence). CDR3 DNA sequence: TGCGCTAGCAGCTTAAGTCAGGGTTTAGAGACCCAGTACTTC. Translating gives CASSLSQGLETQYF. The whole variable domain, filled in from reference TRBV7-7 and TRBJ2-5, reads GAGVSQSPRYKVTKRGQDVTLRCDPISSHATLYWYQQALGQGPEFLTYFNYEAQPDKSGLPSDRFSAERPEGSISTLTIQRTEQRDSAMYRCASSLSQGLETQYFGPGTRLLVL.

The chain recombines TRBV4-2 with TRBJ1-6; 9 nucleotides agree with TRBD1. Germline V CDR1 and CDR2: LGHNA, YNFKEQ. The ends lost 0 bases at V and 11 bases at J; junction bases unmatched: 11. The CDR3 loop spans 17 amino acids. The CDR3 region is CASSQDTSTGGAAPLHF. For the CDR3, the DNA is TGTGCCAGCAGCCAAGACACCTCGACAGGGGGTGCGGCACCCCTCCACTTT.

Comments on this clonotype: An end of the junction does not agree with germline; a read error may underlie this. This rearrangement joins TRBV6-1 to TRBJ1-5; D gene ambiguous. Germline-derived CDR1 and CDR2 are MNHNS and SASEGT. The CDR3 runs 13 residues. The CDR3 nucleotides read TGTGTCAGCAGTGAATACGTTAATAAGCCCCAGCATTTT. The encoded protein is CVSSEYVNKPQHF.

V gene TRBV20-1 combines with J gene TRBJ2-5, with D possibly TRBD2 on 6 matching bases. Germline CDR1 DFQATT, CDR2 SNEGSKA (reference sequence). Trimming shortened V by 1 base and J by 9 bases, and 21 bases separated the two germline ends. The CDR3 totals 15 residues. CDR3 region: CSARGGPGGEEAQYF. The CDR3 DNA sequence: TGCAGTGCTAGAGGGGGTCCAGGAGGGGAGGAGGCCCAGTACTTC.

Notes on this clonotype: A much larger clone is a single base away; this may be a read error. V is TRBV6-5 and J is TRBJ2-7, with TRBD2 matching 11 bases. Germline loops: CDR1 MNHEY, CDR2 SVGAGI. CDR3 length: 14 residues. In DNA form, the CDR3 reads TGTGCCAGCAGTTTTAGCGGGGGGGTGGTCGAGCGGTACTTC. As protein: CASSFSGGVVERYF.

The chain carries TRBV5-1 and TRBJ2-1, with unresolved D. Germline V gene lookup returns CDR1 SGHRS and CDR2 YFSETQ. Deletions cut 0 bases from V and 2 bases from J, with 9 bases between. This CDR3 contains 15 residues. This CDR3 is CASSLAWKAYNEQFF. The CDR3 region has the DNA TGCGCCAGCAGCTTGGCCTGGAAAGCCTACAATGAGCAGTTCTTC. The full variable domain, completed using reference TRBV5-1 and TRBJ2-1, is KAGVTQTPRYLIKTRGQQVTLSCSPISGHRSVSWYQQTPGQGLQFLFEYFSETQRNKGNFPGRFSGRQFSNSRSEMNVSTLELGDSALYLCASSLAWKAYNEQFFGPGTRLTVL.

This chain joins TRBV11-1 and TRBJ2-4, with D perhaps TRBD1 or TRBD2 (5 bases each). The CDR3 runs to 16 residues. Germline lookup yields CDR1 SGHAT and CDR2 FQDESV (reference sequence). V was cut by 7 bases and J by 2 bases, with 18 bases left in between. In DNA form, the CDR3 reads TGTGCCAGCATCCACTCGGGCAGGGAGACCAAAAACATTCAGTACTTC. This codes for CASIHSGRETKNIQYF.

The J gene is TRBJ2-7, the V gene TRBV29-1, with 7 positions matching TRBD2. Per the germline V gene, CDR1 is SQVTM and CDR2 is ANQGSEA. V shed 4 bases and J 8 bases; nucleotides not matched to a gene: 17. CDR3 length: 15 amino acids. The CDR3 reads CSVGGERESTHKQYF. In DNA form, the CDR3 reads TGCAGCGTTGGTGGAGAGCGGGAAAGCACCCACAAGCAGTACTTC.

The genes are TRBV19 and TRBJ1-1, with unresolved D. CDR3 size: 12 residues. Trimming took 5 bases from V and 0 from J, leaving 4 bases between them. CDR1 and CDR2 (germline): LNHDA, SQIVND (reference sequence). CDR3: CASSDLNTEAFF. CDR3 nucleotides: TGTGCCAGTAGTGATCTGAACACTGAAGCTTTCTTT. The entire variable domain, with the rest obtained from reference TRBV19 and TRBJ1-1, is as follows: DGGITQSPKYLFRKEGQNVTLSCEQNLNHDAMYWYRQDPGQGLRLIYYSQIVNDFQKGDIAEGYSVSREKKESFPLTVTSAQKNPTAFYLCASSDLNTEAFFGQGTRLTVV.

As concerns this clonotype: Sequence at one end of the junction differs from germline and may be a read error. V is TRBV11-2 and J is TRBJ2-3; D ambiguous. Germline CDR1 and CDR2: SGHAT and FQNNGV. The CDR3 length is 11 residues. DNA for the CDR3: TGTGCCAGCAGCTACATAGATAAGCAGTATTTT. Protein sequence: CASSYIDKQYF.